Listed here are 20 T cell receptor beta chains from one sample, sequenced in a study of T cell responses to AZD1222 COVID-19 vaccine. Sequenced by immunoSEQ multiplex PCR; TCRdb stores in-frame clones only, minus some. The repertoire holds around 150,000 clones, about 91% seen once, with approximately 1.2% in the top ten. The material was peripheral blood, obtained 28 days after the second AZD1222 dose. These receptors came from an adult who received the AZD1222 COVID-19 vaccine.

The CDR3: CASSQGINTEAFF. The CDR3 DNA reads as TGTGCCAGCTCACAAGGGATAAACACTGAAGCTTTCTTT. The chain links TRBV18 to TRBJ1-1; D ambiguous. V lost 4 bases to trimming and J lost 2 bases, with 8 bases between them. This CDR3 has 13 residues. Germline V lookup: CDR1 KGHSH, CDR2 LQKENI. The full variable domain, its missing parts supplied by reference TRBV18 and TRBJ1-1, is NAGVMQNPRHLVRRRGQEARLRCSPMKGHSHVYWYRQLPEEGLKFMVYLQKENIIDESGMPKERFSAEFPKEGPSILRIQQVVRGDSAAYFCASSQGINTEAFFGQGTRLTVV.

The genes are TRBV5-1 and TRBJ1-3; D is unclear. Germline CDR1 SGHRS, CDR2 YFSETQ. CDR3 size: 14 residues. V was clipped by 0 bases and J by 2 bases, with 6 bases between them. CDR3 residues: CASSLAATGNTIYF. The CDR3 DNA follows: TGCGCCAGCAGCTTGGCAGCTACTGGAAACACCATATATTTT.

The CDR3 DNA sequence: TGTGCCAGCAGCTCCGGACAGACTGAAGCTTTCTTT. Translation gives CASSSGQTEAFF. The rearrangement joins TRBV11-2 to TRBJ1-1, with D possibly TRBD1 on 6 matching bases. The V gene lost 4 bases and the J gene lost 5 bases, with 8 bases spanning the gap. Germline-derived CDR1 and CDR2 are SGHAT and FQNNGV. The length of the CDR3 is 12 residues.

The V and J genes are TRBV13 and TRBJ2-1, with TRBD2 as a possible D gene (6 bases). Looked up from germline, CDR1 is PRHDT and CDR2 is FYEKMQ (reference sequence). Deletions cut 3 bases from V and 5 bases from J, with 17 bases between. The CDR3 is 16 residues long. This CDR3 reads CASSLSVGGDDNEQFF. DNA of the CDR3: TGTGCCAGCAGCTTGTCGGTTGGCGGGGACGACAATGAGCAGTTCTTC.

This rearrangement joins TRBV5-1 to TRBJ2-7; 7 bases match TRBD1. Germline CDR1 is SGHRS and CDR2 is YFSETQ. There are 13 residues in the CDR3. V trimming: 4 bases; J trimming: 4 bases; junction bases outside the gene matches: 5. CDR3 amino acids: CASSPPTGYEQYF. CDR3 DNA: TGCGCCAGCAGCCCACCGACAGGGTACGAGCAGTACTTC.

V usage is TRBV2 and J usage is TRBJ2-5, with TRBD2 matching 14 bases. Germline lookup yields CDR1 SNHLY and CDR2 FYNNEI. CDR3 length equals 12 residues. V was pared by 10 bases and J by 8 bases, with 3 bases of the junction left unmatched. The DNA for the CDR3 is TGTGCCACTGGGACTAGCGGGGGCACCCAGTACTTC. Amino acids: CATGTSGGTQYF.

The chain carries TRBV7-8 and TRBJ2-7; D could derive from TRBD1 or TRBD2 (5 bases each). The germline CDR1 and CDR2 sequences are SGHVS and FQNEAQ. The CDR3 is made up of 15 amino acids. Trimming took off 1 base at V and 3 bases at J, with 13 bases between the two ends. The CDR3 nucleotides read TGTGCCAGCAGCTTAGGAGGGGCGGGCCTCTACGAGCAGTACTTC. Translated, it gives CASSLGGAGLYEQYF.

J is TRBJ2-7 and V is TRBV10-3, with TRBD2 identical over 8 bases. Trimming cost V 0 bases and J 2 bases; bases outside gene matches: 0. CDR3 length: 14 residues. The V gene's germline CDR1 is ENHRY and CDR2 SYGVKD. The CDR3 spells CAISESGRAYEQYF. Written as DNA, the CDR3 is TGTGCCATCAGTGAGTCCGGGAGGGCCTACGAGCAGTACTTC.

The rearrangement joins TRBV7-2 to TRBJ1-1; D is uncertain. The ends were cut back, 0 bases at V and 0 bases at J, with 5 bases in the middle. This CDR3 comprises 14 residues. CDR1 SGHTA and CDR2 FQGNSA come from the germline V gene. CDR3 bases: TGTGCCAGCAGCTTAGCGCCGATGAACACTGAAGCTTTCTTT. Its protein is CASSLAPMNTEAFF.

The chain is built from TRBV18 and TRBJ2-2; TRBD1 agrees at 8 bases. The length of the CDR3 is 16 residues. The V segment lost 4 bases and the J segment 7 bases; nucleotides outside the gene matches: 11. Germline CDR1 KGHSH, CDR2 LQKENI. As DNA, the CDR3 is TGTGCCAGCTCACTACTCGTGCAGGGGGCGAGCGGGGAGCTGTTTTTT. It encodes CASSLLVQGASGELFF.

The J gene is TRBJ2-2, the V gene TRBV4-1; D might be TRBD1 (5 bases). V was shortened by 4 bases and J by 2 bases, with 14 bases between the two germline ends. This CDR3 has 16 amino acids. The germline V gene encodes CDR1 MGHRA and CDR2 YSYEKL. In nucleotides, the CDR3 is TGCGCCAGCAGCCCCCAGTGGACACGAAACACCGGGGAGCTGTTTTTT. It translates to CASSPQWTRNTGELFF.

The V and J genes are TRBV30 and TRBJ1-1, with 9 bases lining up with TRBD1. The CDR3 has 14 residues. Germline CDR1 GTSNPN, CDR2 SVGIG (reference sequence). After removal of 8 bases from V and 1 base from J, the junction contained 8 bases not matched to a gene. CDR3 protein: CAHSTGGPNTEAFF. DNA of the CDR3: TGTGCCCACTCCACAGGGGGCCCGAACACTGAAGCTTTCTTT.

The chain carries TRBV6-6 and TRBJ1-3; D not certain. V was cut by 5 bases and J by 16 bases, with 15 bases left in between. Germline loops: CDR1 MNHNY, CDR2 SVGAGI (reference sequence). CDR3 length: 11 residues. CDR3 bases: TGTGCCAGCAGTCCTGGACGGCAGGAGTATTTT. Translated, it gives CASSPGRQEYF.

The chain recombines TRBV30 with TRBJ1-5, with 7 bases that match TRBD1. V shed 1 base and J 7 bases; nucleotides not matched to a gene: 4. Looked up from germline, CDR1 is GTSNPN and CDR2 is SVGIG (reference sequence). This CDR3 is 13 amino acids long. The CDR3 DNA sequence: TGTGCCTGGAGTGAACAGGGGAGCCAGCCCCAGCATTTT. Protein: CAWSEQGSQPQHF.

The rearrangement uses TRBV5-4 and TRBJ2-1; maybe TRBD2 (6 bases). Germline CDR1 is SGHNT and CDR2 is YYREEE (reference sequence). This CDR3 has 15 amino acids. Deletions cut 0 bases from V and 5 bases from J, with 12 bases between. CDR3 region: CASSLGGTGDNEQFF. CDR3 nucleotides: TGTGCCAGCAGCTTGGGGGGGACTGGAGACAATGAGCAGTTCTTC.

The chain has TRBV27 and TRBJ2-7, with 11 bases lining up with TRBD2. J gave up 2 bases and V 5 bases, and 17 bases lay outside the gene matches. This CDR3 region has 19 residues. CDR1 is MNHEY and CDR2 is SMNVEV in the germline V gene (reference sequence). The CDR3 sequence: CASSTLQRASGRLPYEQYF. CDR3 sequence (DNA): TGTGCCAGCAGTACCCTCCAACGGGCTAGCGGGAGGTTGCCCTACGAGCAGTACTTC.

The V gene is TRBV29-1, the J gene TRBJ2-1; the D is unclear. This CDR3 spans 13 amino acids. Germline V gives CDR1 SQVTM, CDR2 ANQGSEA. V was pared by 4 bases and J by 4 bases, with 11 bases between. In DNA form, the CDR3 reads TGCAGCGTTGTACGTGGGGATTACAATGAGCAGTTCTTC. This translates into CSVVRGDYNEQFF.

The gene calls are TRBV5-6 and TRBJ2-7, with D perhaps TRBD1 (5 bases). There are 14 residues in the CDR3. Germline V gene data show CDR1 as SGHDT and CDR2 as YYEEEE. V lost 0 bases, J lost 4 bases, and 11 bases lay in between. This CDR3 reads CASSLGRTYYEQYF. The DNA of the CDR3 is TGTGCCAGCAGCTTGGGACGGACATATTACGAGCAGTACTTC.

This rearrangement joins TRBV6-5 to TRBJ1-2; perhaps TRBD1 as D (5 bases). CDR1 and CDR2 from the germline V gene are MNHEY and SVGAGI. Deletions cut 2 bases from V and 7 bases from J, with 14 bases between. The CDR3 has 14 residues. The CDR3 coding sequence is TGTGCCAGCAGTTACCAGACAGAGGCCGGTGGCTACACCTTC. This gives the protein CASSYQTEAGGYTF.

The chain couples TRBV28 to TRBJ2-1; D possibly corresponds to TRBD2 (7 bases). This CDR3 has 14 amino acids. CDR1 MDHEN and CDR2 SYDVKM come from the germline V gene. Trimming pared 5 bases from V and 5 bases from J, leaving 13 bases between. The CDR3 region has the DNA TGTGCCAGCAGTGTCGGGGGGCACGACAATGAGCAGTTCTTC. Protein sequence: CASSVGGHDNEQFF.